Below are 26 T cell receptor beta chains sequenced from a single sample in a study of T cell changes during pregnancy in multiple sclerosis. Clones were read by immunoSEQ multiplex PCR, and TCRdb kept only the in-frame ones, dropping some. The repertoire has fewer than 130,000 clones, about 89% of them found once; the top ten carry about 3.5%. The specimen comprised peripheral blood, sampled after pregnancy. These receptors were obtained from a female donor with multiple sclerosis, enrolled in a pregnancy study.

This clone was seen only once. The chain carries TRBV2 and TRBJ1-2, with D perhaps matching TRBD1 (5 bases). The germline V gene has CDR1 SNHLY and CDR2 FYNNEI. Trimming removed 5 bases from V and 4 bases from J, with 11 bases in between. CDR3 length equals 13 residues. CDR3 DNA sequence: TGTGCCAGCAGTCTAGACAGTTTCTATGGCTACACCTTC. This translates into CASSLDSFYGYTF.

This chain links TRBV12-5 with TRBJ1-1; a possible D gene is TRBD1 (6 bases). CDR1 and CDR2 (germline): LGHNT, FRNRAP. This CDR3 has 13 residues. V lost 6 bases, J lost 3 bases, and 11 bases lay in between. The CDR3 here is CASGLRGHTEAFF. CDR3 nucleotides: TGTGCTAGTGGCCTCAGGGGTCACACTGAAGCTTTCTTT. Full variable domain (rest looked up from reference TRBV12-5 and TRBJ1-1): DARVTQTPRHKVTEMGQEVTMRCQPILGHNTVFWYRQTMMQGLELLAYFRNRAPLDDSGMPKDRFSAEMPDATLATLKIQPSEPRDSAVYFCASGLRGHTEAFFGQGTRLTVV.

This rearrangement joins TRBV15 to TRBJ2-1, with 8 positions matching TRBD1. Germline-derived CDR1 and CDR2 are LNHNV and YYDKDF (reference sequence). CDR3 size: 16 residues. Germline trimming cut 3 bases from V and 1 base from J; bases unmatched to any gene: 5. The CDR3 here is CATSSDRGRSYNEQFF. CDR3 bases: TGTGCCACCAGCAGTGACAGGGGAAGGTCCTACAATGAGCAGTTCTTC.

The DNA for the CDR3 is TGTGCCAGCAGCTTAGGGTCGAAAACTAGCGGGCAAGAGACCCAGTACTTC. This codes for CASSLGSKTSGQETQYF. The chain couples TRBV11-3 to TRBJ2-5; 9 bases map to TRBD2. J lost 2 bases, V lost 1 base, and 8 bases had no gene match. The CDR3 is 17 residues long. Germline V gives CDR1 SGHNT, CDR2 YENEEA.

The chain uses TRBV6-6 and TRBJ2-5, with TRBD2 matching over 9 bases. The CDR3 has 13 amino acids. After removal of 11 bases from V and 2 bases from J, the junction contained 6 bases not matched to a gene. The germline V gene encodes CDR1 MNHNY and CDR2 SVGAGI (reference sequence). The CDR3 region has the DNA TGTGCCGGTAGCGGGGGCGAACAAGAGACCCAGTACTTC. Amino acid sequence: CAGSGGEQETQYF.

J is TRBJ1-6 and V is TRBV11-2, with D unclear. The germline V gene encodes CDR1 SGHAT and CDR2 FQNNGV. This CDR3 contains 14 residues. V was trimmed by 1 base and J by 6 bases, leaving 7 bases between them. The DNA for the CDR3 is TGTGCCAGCAGCTTAGTTCGGGGTAATTCACCCCTCCACTTT. Translated: CASSLVRGNSPLHF.

The chain has TRBV4-2 and TRBJ2-2, with D unclear. The CDR3 covers 15 residues. The germline V gene has CDR1 LGHNA and CDR2 YNFKEQ. V was cut by 0 bases and J by 3 bases, with 8 bases left in between. CDR3 protein: CASSQDGQHTGELFF. The DNA for the CDR3 is TGTGCCAGCAGCCAAGATGGGCAGCACACCGGGGAGCTGTTTTTT.

The V gene is TRBV7-9, the J gene TRBJ1-1, with D maybe TRBD1 (5 bases). The CDR3 has 11 amino acids. V lost 5 bases and J lost 10, with 11 bases in between. Germline V gene sequence: CDR1 SEHNR, CDR2 FQNEAQ (reference sequence). The CDR3 region is CASSQGLGAFF. The DNA of the CDR3 is TGTGCCAGCAGCCAGGGCCTCGGAGCTTTCTTT.

The chain joins TRBV27 to TRBJ2-1, with 9 bases that match TRBD1. The CDR3 consists of 14 residues. Germline loops: CDR1 MNHEY, CDR2 SMNVEV (reference sequence). The J segment lost 6 bases and the V segment lost 3 bases, leaving 3 bases of the junction unmatched. CDR3 coding DNA: TGTGCCAGCAGTTTTCCGGGACAGGGCAATGAGCAGTTCTTC. This codes for CASSFPGQGNEQFF.

This clone has just one count. This chain connects TRBV21-1 to TRBJ2-4; no DNA check was done on the table's D call, TRBD2. TRBV21-1 is tagged as a pseudogene. The CDR3 spans 16 residues. CDR3 region: CASSKVGGSDKNIQYF. The CDR3 coding sequence is TGTGCCAGCAGCAAAGTGGGGGGATCGGACAAAAACATTCAGTACTTC.

The chain combines TRBV19 with TRBJ1-2; TRBD1 matches at 7 bases. Germline trimming cut 5 bases from V and 7 bases from J; bases unmatched to any gene: 10. Germline V lookup: CDR1 LNHDA, CDR2 SQIVND (reference sequence). There are 14 residues in the CDR3. CDR3: CASSAGQFLSGYTF. CDR3 nucleotides: TGTGCCAGTAGTGCGGGACAGTTTTTGAGTGGCTACACCTTC.

The chain uses TRBV9 and TRBJ2-7, with D tentatively TRBD2 (5 bases). The germline CDR1 and CDR2 sequences are SGDLS and YYNGEE. The CDR3 is made up of 14 amino acids. The ends were cut back, 2 bases at V and 7 bases at J, with 16 bases in the middle. CDR3 residues: CASSVGLIFTEQYF. For the CDR3, the DNA is TGTGCCAGCAGCGTTGGACTCATCTTTACTGAGCAGTACTTC.

The chain joins TRBV9 to TRBJ2-5; 7 bases are a match to TRBD2. Trimming at V came to 3 bases and at J to 2 bases, leaving 7 bases not matched to a gene. Germline loops: CDR1 SGDLS, CDR2 YYNGEE. This CDR3 comprises 15 residues. Here the CDR3 DNA reads TGTGCCAGCAGCGAAAGTACGGGGGGACAAGAGACCCAGTACTTC. Translation gives CASSESTGGQETQYF. Complete variable domain (other parts from reference TRBV9 and TRBJ2-5): DSGVTQTPKHLITATGQRVTLRCSPRSGDLSVYWYQQSLDQGLQFLIQYYNGEERAKGNILERFSAQQFPDLHSELNLSSLELGDSALYFCASSESTGGQETQYFGPGTRLLVL.

The gene calls are TRBV5-6 and TRBJ1-1; no clear D. The ends were cut back, 2 bases at V and 5 bases at J, with 7 bases in the middle. The CDR3 length is 12 residues. Germline loops: CDR1 SGHDT, CDR2 YYEEEE. CDR3 residues: CASSFGGTEAFF. The DNA for the CDR3 is TGTGCCAGCAGCTTTGGAGGTACTGAAGCTTTCTTT.

This clone was detected only once. The genes are TRBV7-2 and TRBJ2-2; D possibly corresponds to TRBD2 (6 bases). The ends were cut back, 7 bases at V and 3 bases at J, with 12 bases in the middle. The CDR3 is 14 amino acids. Germline lookup yields CDR1 SGHTA and CDR2 FQGNSA. The DNA of the CDR3 is TGTGCCAGCACCCCGGGACTCTACACCGGGGAGCTGTTTTTT. Translation gives CASTPGLYTGELFF.

The gene calls are TRBV11-2 and TRBJ1-2; TRBD1 aligns across 7 bases. The ends lost 1 base at V and 4 bases at J; junction bases unmatched: 6. The CDR3 has 15 residues. CDR1 SGHAT and CDR2 FQNNGV come from the germline V gene. The CDR3 coding sequence is TGTGCCAGCAGCTTAGTGGCAGGGGGGATCTATGGCTACACCTTC. Amino acid sequence: CASSLVAGGIYGYTF.

CDR3 nucleotide sequence: TGCGCCAGCAGGGATCAAACAGAGATGAACACTGAAGCTTTCTTT. Its protein product is CASRDQTEMNTEAFF. The chain couples TRBV4-1 to TRBJ1-1; D ambiguous. V was trimmed by 6 bases and J by 0 bases, leaving 14 bases between them. CDR1 MGHRA and CDR2 YSYEKL come from the germline V gene. This CDR3 comprises 15 residues.

This sequence joins TRBV5-8 and TRBJ2-3; possible D gene TRBD2, 6 bases. CDR1 is SGHTS and CDR2 is YDEGEE in the germline V gene. The CDR3 extends over 14 amino acids. Trimming removed 0 bases from V and 5 bases from J, with 10 bases in between. CDR3 residues: CASSLGLAEDTQYF. CDR3 bases: TGTGCCAGCAGCTTGGGTTTAGCGGAAGATACGCAGTATTTT.

CDR3: CARSTPSGTSGGAIEQFF. The DNA of the CDR3 is TGTGCCAGAAGCACCCCTTCCGGGACTAGCGGGGGGGCAATTGAGCAGTTCTTC. This rearrangement joins TRBV5-3 to TRBJ2-1; TRBD2 matches at 16 bases. TRBV5-3 is marked as an open reading frame, function uncertain. V shed 4 bases and J 9 bases; nucleotides not matched to a gene: 13. This CDR3 contains 18 residues.

The CDR3 region is CASIGRTGELFF. CDR3 coding DNA: TGTGCCAGCATTGGGCGCACCGGGGAGCTGTTTTTT. The V gene is TRBV6-5, the J gene TRBJ2-2; D not resolved. This CDR3 has 12 amino acids. V shed 7 bases and J shed 4 bases, with 7 bases lying between them. Germline V gene sequence: CDR1 MNHEY, CDR2 SVGAGI.

The chain combines TRBV9 with TRBJ2-2; 10 nucleotides line up with TRBD2. With V trimmed by 2 bases and J by 3 bases, 4 bases remained unmatched. Per the germline V gene, CDR1 is SGDLS and CDR2 is YYNGEE. The CDR3 covers 16 residues. This CDR3 is CASSVRGTSDTGELFF. CDR3 nucleotides: TGTGCCAGCAGCGTTCGTGGGACTAGCGACACCGGGGAGCTGTTTTTT.

V usage is TRBV25-1 and J usage is TRBJ1-1; D possibly corresponds to TRBD1 (6 bases). Germline CDR1 and CDR2: MGHDK and SYGVNS. The V end was cut by 6 bases, the J end by 4 bases, with 18 bases between. The CDR3 has 15 amino acids. The CDR3 sequence is CASRAVDRRITEAFF. The CDR3, as DNA: TGTGCCAGCAGGGCGGTTGACAGGCGCATCACTGAAGCTTTCTTT.

The rearrangement links TRBV10-3 to TRBJ2-5; perhaps TRBD2 as D (7 bases). Germline V gives CDR1 ENHRY, CDR2 SYGVKD. V was clipped by 6 bases and J by 5 bases, with 16 bases between them. This CDR3 region has 14 residues. The CDR3 DNA follows: TGTGCCATCAGCACAACTAGGGGGGGTGAGACCCAGTACTTC. Translating gives CAISTTRGGETQYF.

Here the CDR3 DNA reads TGTGCCAGCAGCCAGAGGCTTGGGACAGGGGGCGTCGAGCAGTACTTC. Encoded protein: CASSQRLGTGGVEQYF. V usage is TRBV7-2 and J usage is TRBJ2-7, with TRBD1 identical over 12 bases. The germline CDR1 and CDR2 sequences are SGHTA and FQGNSA. CDR3 length: 16 residues. With 5 bases clipped from V and 6 bases from J, the junction kept 11 bases outside the gene matches.

DNA of the CDR3: TGTGCCAGCAGTTTAGCAGGACAGGGCGGGAATTCACCCCTCCACTTT. This gives the protein CASSLAGQGGNSPLHF. This sequence joins TRBV27 and TRBJ1-6, with 8 positions matching TRBD1. The CDR3 extends over 16 amino acids. The junction had 7 bases not matched to a gene; V was cut back by 2 bases and J by 7 bases. CDR1 and CDR2 from the germline V gene are MNHEY and SMNVEV (reference sequence).

The CDR3 DNA follows: TGTGCCAGTAGTCTAGCCCTGAGCTCCTACAATGAGCAGTTCTTC. It encodes CASSLALSSYNEQFF. The chain uses TRBV19 and TRBJ2-1, with D perhaps TRBD2 (5 bases). CDR3 length: 15 amino acids. Germline CDR1 LNHDA, CDR2 SQIVND (reference sequence). Trimming removed 5 bases at V and 0 bases at J, with 11 bases between.